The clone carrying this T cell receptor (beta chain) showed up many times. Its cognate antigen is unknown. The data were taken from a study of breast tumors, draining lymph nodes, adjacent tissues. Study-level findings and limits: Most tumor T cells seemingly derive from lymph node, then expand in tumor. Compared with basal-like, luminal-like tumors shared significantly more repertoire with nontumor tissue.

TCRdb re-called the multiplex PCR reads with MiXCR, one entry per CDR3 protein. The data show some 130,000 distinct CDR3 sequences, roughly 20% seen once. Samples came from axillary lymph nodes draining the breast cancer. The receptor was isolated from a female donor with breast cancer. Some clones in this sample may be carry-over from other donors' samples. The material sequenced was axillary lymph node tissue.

CDR3 in amino acids: CASSIGRASYNEQFF. CDR3 nucleotide sequence: TGTGCCAGTAGTATAGGTCGAGCCTCCTACAATGAGCAGTTCTTC. This rearrangement joins TRBV19 to TRBJ2-1; D not resolved. The V end was cut by 1 base, the J end by 0 bases, with 7 bases between. Germline V gene data show CDR1 as LNHDA and CDR2 as SQIVND (reference sequence). CDR3 size: 15 residues.